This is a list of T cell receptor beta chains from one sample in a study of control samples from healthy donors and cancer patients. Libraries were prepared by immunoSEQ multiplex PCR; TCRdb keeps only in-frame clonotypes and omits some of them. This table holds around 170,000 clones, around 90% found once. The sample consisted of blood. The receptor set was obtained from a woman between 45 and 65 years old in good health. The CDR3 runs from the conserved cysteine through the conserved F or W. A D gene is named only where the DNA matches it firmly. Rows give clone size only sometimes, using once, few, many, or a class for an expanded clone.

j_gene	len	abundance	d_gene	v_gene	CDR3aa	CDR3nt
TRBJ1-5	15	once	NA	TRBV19	CASKVQGRGSQPQHF	TGTGCCAGTAAGGTGCAGGGGCGAGGGTCTCAGCCCCAGCATTTT
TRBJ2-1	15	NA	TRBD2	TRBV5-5	CASKISGGSYNEQFF	TGTGCCAGCAAGATTAGCGGGGGTTCCTACAATGAGCAGTTCTTC
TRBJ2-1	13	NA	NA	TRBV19	CASSRQTNNEQFF	TGTGCCAGTTCTCGACAGACAAACAATGAGCAGTTCTTC
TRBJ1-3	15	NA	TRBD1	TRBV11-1	CASSMDRGMADTIYF	TGTGCCAGCAGCATGGACAGGGGAATGGCGGACACCATATATTTT
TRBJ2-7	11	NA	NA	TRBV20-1	CSVSPSYEQYF	TGCAGTGTCAGTCCATCCTACGAGCAGTACTTC
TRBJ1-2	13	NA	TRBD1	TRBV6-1	CASSEDGTARYTF	TGTGCCAGCAGTGAAGACGGGACAGCCCGTTACACCTTC
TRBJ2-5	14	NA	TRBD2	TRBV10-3	CAIALAGGQETQYF	TGTGCCATCGCACTAGCGGGGGGTCAAGAGACCCAGTACTTC
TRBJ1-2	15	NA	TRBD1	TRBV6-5	CASSYADRPAYGYTF	TGTGCCAGCAGTTACGCGGACAGGCCCGCCTATGGCTACACCTTC
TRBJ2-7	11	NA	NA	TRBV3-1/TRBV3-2	CASRQDYEQYF	TGTGCCAGCAGGCAAGATTACGAGCAGTACTTC
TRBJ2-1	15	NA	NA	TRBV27	CASSWGTPSSNEQFF	TGTGCCAGCAGTTGGGGGACTCCTTCCTCCAATGAGCAGTTCTTC
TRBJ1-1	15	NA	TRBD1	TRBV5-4	CASSQDRGAYTEAFF	TGTGCCAGCAGCCAGGACAGGGGAGCGTACACTGAAGCTTTCTTT
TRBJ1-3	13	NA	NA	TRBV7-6	CASSRDPGNTIYF	TGTGCCAGCAGTAGGGATCCTGGAAACACCATATATTTT
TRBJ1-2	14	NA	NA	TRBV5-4	CASSLSMSNYGYTF	TGTGCCAGCAGCTTGAGTATGTCTAACTATGGCTACACCTTC
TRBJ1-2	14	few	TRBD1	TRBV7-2	CASSHPQGVYGYTF	TGTGCCAGCAGCCATCCCCAGGGGGTATATGGCTACACCTTC
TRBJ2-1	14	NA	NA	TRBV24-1	CATSDLGQGNEQFF	TGTGCCACCAGTGATTTAGGTCAGGGCAATGAGCAGTTCTTC
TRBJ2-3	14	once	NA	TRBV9	CASSVAALSDTQYF	TGTGCCAGCAGCGTAGCGGCTCTTTCAGATACGCAGTATTTT
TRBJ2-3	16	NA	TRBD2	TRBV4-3	CASSQGLAGGRDTQYF	TGCGCCAGCAGCCAGGGACTAGCGGGGGGTCGAGATACGCAGTATTTT
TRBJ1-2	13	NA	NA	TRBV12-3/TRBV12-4	CASSLWGAPGYTF	TGTGCCAGCAGTTTATGGGGGGCGCCTGGCTACACCTTC
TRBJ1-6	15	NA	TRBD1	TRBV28	CASSARGQGNSPLHF	TGTGCCAGCAGTGCGAGGGGGCAGGGGAATTCACCCCTCCACTTT
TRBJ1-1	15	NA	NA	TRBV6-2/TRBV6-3	CASSYNPNMNTEAFF	TGTGCCAGCAGTTATAACCCAAACATGAACACTGAAGCTTTCTTT
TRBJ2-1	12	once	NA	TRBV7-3	CASSATRNEQFF	TGTGCCAGCAGCGCAACTAGGAATGAGCAGTTCTTC
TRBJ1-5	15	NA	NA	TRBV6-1	CASSEGTVSNQPQHF	TGTGCCAGCAGTGAAGGAACAGTCAGCAATCAGCCCCAGCATTTT
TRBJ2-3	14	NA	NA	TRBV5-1	CASSFYGETDTQYF	TGCGCCAGCAGCTTCTACGGGGAAACAGATACGCAGTATTTT
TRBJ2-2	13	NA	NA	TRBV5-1	CASSLDGFGELFF	TGCGCCAGCAGCTTGGATGGGTTCGGGGAGCTGTTTTTT
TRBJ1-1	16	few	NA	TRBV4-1	CASSQARGGMNTEAFF	TGCGCCAGCAGCCAAGCCCGCGGGGGGATGAACACTGAAGCTTTCTTT
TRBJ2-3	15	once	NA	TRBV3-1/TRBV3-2	CASSRRKGFTDTQYF	TGTGCCAGCAGCCGTCGGAAGGGATTCACAGATACGCAGTATTTT
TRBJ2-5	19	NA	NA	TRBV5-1	CASSLPLTRAKAVQETQYF	TGCGCCAGCAGCTTGCCCTTGACAAGGGCCAAGGCCGTCCAAGAGACCCAGTACTTC
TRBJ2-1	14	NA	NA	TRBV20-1	CSASGEGSYNEQFF	TGCAGTGCTAGTGGGGAAGGATCCTACAATGAGCAGTTCTTC
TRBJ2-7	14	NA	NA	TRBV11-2	CASSLWGSWDEQYF	TGTGCCAGCAGCTTATGGGGGTCCTGGGACGAGCAGTACTTC
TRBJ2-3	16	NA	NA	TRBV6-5	CASSYSSIPKTDTQYF	TGTGCCAGCAGTTACTCGTCGATCCCCAAAACAGATACGCAGTATTTT
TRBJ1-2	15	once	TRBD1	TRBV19	CASRIALRGTYGYTF	TGTGCCAGTAGAATCGCCCTCAGGGGGACTTATGGCTACACCTTC
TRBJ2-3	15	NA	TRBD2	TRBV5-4	CASRQREDYTDTQYF	TGTGCCAGCAGACAGCGGGAGGACTACACAGATACGCAGTATTTT
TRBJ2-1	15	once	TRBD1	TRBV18	CASSPGQGGYNEQFF	TGTGCCAGCTCACCCGGACAGGGGGGATACAATGAGCAGTTCTTC
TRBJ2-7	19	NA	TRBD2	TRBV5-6	CASRGGPGPILAGVHEQYF	TGTGCCAGCAGGGGGGGTCCGGGCCCAATTCTGGCGGGAGTCCACGAGCAGTACTTC
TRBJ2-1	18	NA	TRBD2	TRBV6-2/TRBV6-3	CASSYPLRGAGKGNEQFF	TGTGCCAGCAGTTACCCATTAAGGGGAGCGGGAAAAGGCAATGAGCAGTTCTTC
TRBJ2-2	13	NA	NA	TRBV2	CASSQTDGGELFF	TGTGCCAGCAGTCAAACTGACGGGGGGGAGCTGTTTTTT
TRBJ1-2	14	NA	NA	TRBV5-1	CASSLGVVGYGYTF	TGCGCCAGCAGCTTGGGGGTAGTCGGCTATGGCTACACCTTC
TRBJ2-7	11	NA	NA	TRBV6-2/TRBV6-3	CASSYSDEQYF	TGTGCCAGCAGTTACTCAGACGAGCAGTACTTC
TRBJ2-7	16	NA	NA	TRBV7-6	CASSLAPRSGNYEQYF	TGTGCCAGCAGCTTAGCTCCTCGGTCCGGGAACTACGAGCAGTACTTC